The 5 T cell receptor beta chains given below trace back to one sample, sequenced in a study of blood T cells in healthy people across ages. Then a second PCR, running about 6 to 12 cycles, was carried out with a sample-barcoded 5' primer and a J-beta primer mix. TCRdb processed the 5' RACE reads anew with MiXCR; each CDR3 protein has one entry. The table shows over 950,000 distinct CDR3 sequences, with roughly two fifths occurring only once. Sequencing used blood. Every receptor here comes from a man aged 18 to 30 in good health.

This chain joins TRBV5-1 and TRBJ2-1; a possible D gene is TRBD1 (5 bases). The V end lost 4 bases, the J end lost 3 bases, and 11 bases lay between the germline ends. The CDR3 runs 14 residues. Germline V gene sequence: CDR1 SGHRS, CDR2 YFSETQ. The CDR3 coding sequence is TGCGCCAGCAGCCCCCGACAGTACTACAATGAGCAGTTCTTC. It specifies CASSPRQYYNEQFF.

As for this clonotype: This could be a read error, since a much larger clone is one nucleotide away. The chain joins TRBV7-9 to TRBJ1-1; 7 positions agree with TRBD1. Germline-derived CDR1 and CDR2 are SEHNR and FQNEAQ (reference sequence). This CDR3 is 15 amino acids long. Here the CDR3 DNA reads TGTGCCTGCAGCTTGGGACAGAGTCCGGGAACTGAAGCTTTCTTT. Translating it yields CACSLGQSPGTEAFF.

This chain connects TRBV20-1 to TRBJ1-6, with D unclear. Trimming stripped 5 bases from V and 5 bases from J, with 16 bases between. Germline values: CDR1 DFQATT, CDR2 SNEGSKA (reference sequence). The CDR3 is 15 residues long. Here the CDR3 DNA reads TGCAGTGCTCGCCCAAGGGCGGAGAATAATTCACCCCTCCACTTT. Protein sequence: CSARPRAENNSPLHF.

The CDR3 region has the DNA TGCAGTGCTAGAGATACCGGGCGGCAGGACCCCTACAATGAGCAGTTCTTC. Amino acid sequence: CSARDTGRQDPYNEQFF. This rearrangement joins TRBV20-1 to TRBJ2-1; D is unclear. The CDR3 runs to 17 residues. The germline CDR1 and CDR2 sequences are DFQATT and SNEGSKA (reference sequence). V lost 0 bases and J lost 2, with 17 bases in between.

This clonotype was seen only a few times. The chain employs TRBV5-1 and TRBJ1-5, with 7 bases that match TRBD1. The CDR3 is made up of 16 amino acids. The V gene end was trimmed by 4 bases and the J gene end by 0 bases; junction bases not matched to a gene: 7. CDR1 is SGHRS and CDR2 is YFSETQ in the germline V gene. CDR3 residues: CASSPTGDDSNQPQHF. The CDR3, as DNA: TGCGCCAGCAGCCCAACAGGGGATGATAGCAATCAGCCCCAGCATTTT.